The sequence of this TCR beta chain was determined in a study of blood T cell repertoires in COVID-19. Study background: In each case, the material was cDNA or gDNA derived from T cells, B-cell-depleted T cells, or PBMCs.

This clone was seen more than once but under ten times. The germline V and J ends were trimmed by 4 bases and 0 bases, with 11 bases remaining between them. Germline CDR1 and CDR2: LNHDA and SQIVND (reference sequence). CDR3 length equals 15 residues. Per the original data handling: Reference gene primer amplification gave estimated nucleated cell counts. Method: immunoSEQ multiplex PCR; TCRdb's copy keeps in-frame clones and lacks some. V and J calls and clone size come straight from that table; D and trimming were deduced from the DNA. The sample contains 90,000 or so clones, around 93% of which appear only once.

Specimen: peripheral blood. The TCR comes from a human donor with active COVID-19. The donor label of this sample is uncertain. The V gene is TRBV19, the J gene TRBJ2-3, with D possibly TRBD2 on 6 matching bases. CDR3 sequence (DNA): TGTGCCAGTAGTAGGGGACTGTTTAGCACAGATACGCAGTATTTT. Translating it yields CASSRGLFSTDTQYF.